Shown below are 12 T cell receptor beta chains from a single sample sequenced in a study of cytomegalovirus exposure and HLA in healthy donors. Amplification used 60 Vbeta primers and 13 Jbeta primers. TCRdb's table, derived via immunoSEQ multiplex PCR, lists solely in-frame clones and lacks some. The table records 200,000 or so clones, 82% of them present only once. Sequencing was performed on PBMCs. Receptor source: a woman between 40 and 55 years old in good health and CMV-seronegative.

A few counts support this clone. CDR3 DNA: TGTGCCAGCAGCGTACGCAGGGCGGCTGAGCAGTTCTTC. Translated, it gives CASSVRRAAEQFF. The chain carries TRBV11-3 and TRBJ2-1, with a weak D call TRBD1 (5 bases). V was pared by 5 bases and J by 9 bases, with 14 bases between. Per the germline V gene, CDR1 is SGHNT and CDR2 is YENEEA. The length of the CDR3 is 13 residues.

V usage is TRBV5-1 and J usage is TRBJ1-4; D not resolved. This CDR3 contains 14 residues. The V end was cut by 1 base, the J end by 8 bases, with 12 bases between. Germline V gives CDR1 SGHRS, CDR2 YFSETQ. The CDR3: CASSLSSAGEKLFF. The CDR3, as DNA: TGCGCCAGCAGCTTGTCCTCAGCGGGGGAAAAACTGTTTTTT.

A remark on this clone: One end of the junction varies from germline; a read error may be responsible. This sequence joins TRBV7-2 and TRBJ1-1; D call uncertain. CDR3 size: 13 residues. Germline V lookup: CDR1 SGHTA, CDR2 FQGNSA. This CDR3 is CASSTQGDTEAFF. The CDR3 nucleotides are TGTGCCAGCAGCACTCAAGGTGACACTGAAGCCTTCTTT.

The genes are TRBV27 and TRBJ2-1; D is perhaps TRBD1 (7 bases). V was trimmed by 5 bases and J by 8 bases, leaving 22 bases between them. This CDR3 contains 16 residues. Looked up from germline, CDR1 is MNHEY and CDR2 is SMNVEV (reference sequence). CDR3 in DNA: TGTGCCAGCAGTCCGCCAGGGGGGTTGGGTATCGATGAGCAGTTCTTC. It translates to CASSPPGGLGIDEQFF.

This clone was counted once. This rearrangement joins TRBV18 to TRBJ1-1; TRBD1 agrees at 9 bases. V trimming: 1 base; J trimming: 1 base; junction bases outside the gene matches: 4. In germline, CDR1 is KGHSH, CDR2 LQKENI. This CDR3 has 16 residues. The CDR3 DNA follows: TGTGCCAGCTCACCACTGAGACAGGGGGGGAACACTGAAGCTTTCTTT. Translation gives CASSPLRQGGNTEAFF.

The V and J genes are TRBV28 and TRBJ2-7; possibly TRBD2 for D (7 bases). This CDR3 spans 17 amino acids. The V end was cut by 2 bases, the J end by 3 bases, with 20 bases between. Germline lookup yields CDR1 MDHEN and CDR2 SYDVKM. The CDR3 region is CASSLSGTPRFYYEQYF. CDR3 sequence (DNA): TGTGCCAGCAGTTTAAGCGGGACACCCAGATTCTACTACGAGCAGTACTTC.

The chain employs TRBV7-9 and TRBJ2-3, with D uncertain. V was shortened by 4 bases and J by 10 bases, with 21 bases between the two germline ends. This CDR3 has 15 amino acids. Germline values: CDR1 SEHNR, CDR2 FQNEAQ (reference sequence). CDR3 loop: CASSYAAPAVVSQYF. The CDR3 bases are TGTGCCAGCAGCTATGCTGCTCCCGCGGTGGTTTCGCAGTATTTT. The full variable domain, completed using reference TRBV7-9 and TRBJ2-3, is DTGVSQNPRHKITKRGQNVTFRCDPISEHNRLYWYRQTLGQGPEFLTYFQNEAQLEKSRLLSDRFSAERPKGSFSTLEIQRTEQGDSAMYLCASSYAAPAVVSQYFGPGTRLTVL.

This sequence joins TRBV19 and TRBJ1-1, with D possibly being TRBD1 (6 bases). The CDR3 length is 16 residues. Germline-derived CDR1 and CDR2 are LNHDA and SQIVND (reference sequence). With 5 bases removed from V and 3 bases from J, the gap between germline ends came to 19 bases. The chain's CDR3 is CASSSWGRYPDTEAFF. CDR3 nucleotides: TGTGCCAGTAGTTCGTGGGGGCGATATCCGGACACTGAAGCTTTCTTT. Filled out from reference TRBV19 and TRBJ1-1, the complete variable domain reads DGGITQSPKYLFRKEGQNVTLSCEQNLNHDAMYWYRQDPGQGLRLIYYSQIVNDFQKGDIAEGYSVSREKKESFPLTVTSAQKNPTAFYLCASSSWGRYPDTEAFFGQGTRLTVV.

The chain has TRBV9 and TRBJ2-7; maybe TRBD2 (6 bases). V lost 0 bases and J 3 bases, leaving 16 bases between the germline ends. The CDR3 totals 16 residues. The germline gives CDR1 SGDLS, CDR2 YYNGEE. The CDR3 region is CASSVGGGTTGYEQYF. For the CDR3, the DNA is TGTGCCAGCAGCGTAGGGGGCGGGACGACGGGCTACGAGCAGTACTTC.

The V call is TRBV13, the J call TRBJ2-7; tentative D call: TRBD2 (6 bases). The CDR3 is made up of 14 amino acids. V gave up 5 bases and J gave up 7 bases, with 18 bases separating them. CDR1 PRHDT and CDR2 FYEKMQ come from the germline V gene (reference sequence). The CDR3 here is CASSPGAGPGEQYF. In nucleotides, the CDR3 is TGTGCCAGCAGCCCTGGAGCGGGTCCAGGGGAGCAGTACTTC.

The chain links TRBV28 to TRBJ1-2, with D uncertain. This CDR3 has 12 residues. Germline V CDR1 and CDR2: MDHEN, SYDVKM. V was clipped by 4 bases and J by 8 bases, with 11 bases between them. The CDR3 protein is CASSSRTRGYTF. CDR3 sequence (DNA): TGTGCCAGCAGTTCAAGAACTCGAGGCTACACCTTC.

V usage is TRBV6-5 and J usage is TRBJ2-3; 8 bases match TRBD2. Germline lookup yields CDR1 MNHEY and CDR2 SVGAGI. With 8 bases clipped from V and 0 bases from J, the junction kept 7 bases outside the gene matches. This CDR3 contains 15 residues. CDR3 amino acids: CASRTSYSSTDTQYF. CDR3 nucleotide sequence: TGTGCCAGCCGGACTAGCTATTCTAGCACAGATACGCAGTATTTT.